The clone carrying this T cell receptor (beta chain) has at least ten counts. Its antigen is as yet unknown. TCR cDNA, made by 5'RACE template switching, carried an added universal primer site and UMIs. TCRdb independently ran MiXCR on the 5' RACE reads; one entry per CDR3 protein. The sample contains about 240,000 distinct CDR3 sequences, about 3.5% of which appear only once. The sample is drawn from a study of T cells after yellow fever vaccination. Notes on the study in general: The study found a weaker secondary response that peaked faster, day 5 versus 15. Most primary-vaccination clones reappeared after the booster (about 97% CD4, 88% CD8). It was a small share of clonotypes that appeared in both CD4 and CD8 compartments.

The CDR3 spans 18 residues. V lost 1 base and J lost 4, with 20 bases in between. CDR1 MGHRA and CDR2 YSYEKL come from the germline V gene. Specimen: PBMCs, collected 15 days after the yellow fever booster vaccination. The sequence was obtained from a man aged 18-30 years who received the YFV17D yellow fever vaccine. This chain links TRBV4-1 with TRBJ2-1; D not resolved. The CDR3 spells CASSQVPNPPPSYNEQFF. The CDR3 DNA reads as TGCGCCAGCAGCCAAGTTCCGAATCCGCCCCCCTCTTACAATGAGCAGTTCTTC.